A selection of T cell receptor beta chains follows, all from one sample in a study of CD8 T cells in ankylosing spondylitis. TCRdb reanalysed the 5' RACE reads using MiXCR and keeps one entry per CDR3 protein. Of roughly 670,000 distinct CDR3 sequences listed, roughly 19% were seen once; the top ten hold under 20%. Sample: blood, either unsorted or a sorted T cell fraction (not recorded which). The receptor source for this set is a male donor with ankylosing spondylitis. CDR3s include the opening cysteine and the closing phenylalanine or tryptophan. A D gene is named only where the DNA matches it firmly. Rows may omit the clone size; those that give it use once, few, many or a size class.

j_call: TRBJ2-4
d_call: NA
clone_size: NA
v_call: TRBV6-5
cdr3_nt: TGTGCCAGCAGTTACGGGGTAGCAGGGAAAAACATTCAGTACTTC
cdr3_aa: CASSYGVAGKNIQYF

j_call: TRBJ1-1
d_call: TRBD1
clone_size: NA
v_call: TRBV5-1
cdr3_nt: TGCGCCAGCAACGCACAGGGACAGATGAACACTGAAGCTTTCTTT
cdr3_aa: CASNAQGQMNTEAFF

j_call: TRBJ2-1
d_call: TRBD1
clone_size: NA
v_call: TRBV11-3
cdr3_nt: TGTGCCAGCAGCTTGCCGGGACAGGGATACAATGAGCAGTTCTTC
cdr3_aa: CASSLPGQGYNEQFF

j_call: TRBJ1-3
d_call: NA
clone_size: NA
v_call: TRBV28
cdr3_nt: TGTGCCAGCAGTTTGCCCCCATCTCTCTCTGGAAACACCATATATTTT
cdr3_aa: CASSLPPSLSGNTIYF

j_call: TRBJ2-3
d_call: TRBD2
clone_size: NA
v_call: TRBV7-2
cdr3_nt: TGTGCCAGCAGCTTCGGACTAGCGGGCCAGGGTACGCAGTATTTT
cdr3_aa: CASSFGLAGQGTQYF

j_call: TRBJ2-3
d_call: NA
clone_size: NA
v_call: TRBV30
cdr3_nt: TGTGCCTGGACCCCGGGACCCGGAGGTTCAGATACGCAGTATTTT
cdr3_aa: CAWTPGPGGSDTQYF

j_call: TRBJ1-5
d_call: TRBD1
clone_size: few
v_call: TRBV12-3/TRBV12-4
cdr3_nt: TGTGCCAGCAGTTTGGGGACTACAGGGGGCCCAAATCAGCCCCAGCATTTT
cdr3_aa: CASSLGTTGGPNQPQHF

j_call: TRBJ2-5
d_call: TRBD2
clone_size: few
v_call: TRBV29-1
cdr3_nt: TGCAGCGCCGGGGGAGGGACGGAGACCCAGTACTTC
cdr3_aa: CSAGGGTETQYF

j_call: TRBJ2-5
d_call: NA
clone_size: NA
v_call: TRBV20-1
cdr3_nt: TGCAGTGCTAGAGATGTAGGGACCCCACAAGAGACCCAGTACTTC
cdr3_aa: CSARDVGTPQETQYF

j_call: TRBJ2-7
d_call: TRBD1
clone_size: NA
v_call: TRBV7-9
cdr3_nt: TGTGCCAGCAGCAGTACGGGACAGGCGGGGTACGAGCAGTACTTC
cdr3_aa: CASSSTGQAGYEQYF

j_call: TRBJ2-1
d_call: NA
clone_size: many
v_call: TRBV5-1
cdr3_nt: TGCGCCAGCAGCCAAGGAGGAAACAATGAGCAGTTCTTC
cdr3_aa: CASSQGGNNEQFF

j_call: TRBJ2-2
d_call: TRBD2
clone_size: NA
v_call: TRBV7-9
cdr3_nt: TGTGCCAGCAGCGAAGGACTAGCGGGGGGGCCCGGGGAGCTGTTTTTT
cdr3_aa: CASSEGLAGGPGELFF

j_call: TRBJ1-4
d_call: NA
clone_size: few
v_call: TRBV2
cdr3_nt: TGTGCCAGCACGATGGGACGGAATGAAAAACTGTTTTTT
cdr3_aa: CASTMGRNEKLFF

j_call: TRBJ1-1
d_call: TRBD1
clone_size: NA
v_call: TRBV5-6
cdr3_nt: TGTGCCAGCAGTTTTAGACAAGGGGGCTTTAACACTGAAGCTTTCTTT
cdr3_aa: CASSFRQGGFNTEAFF

j_call: TRBJ2-5
d_call: TRBD2
clone_size: few
v_call: TRBV5-1
cdr3_nt: TGCGCCAGCAGCTTGAGAGGTACTAGCGGGGCTGAAGAGACCCAGTACTTC
cdr3_aa: CASSLRGTSGAEETQYF

j_call: TRBJ2-7
d_call: NA
clone_size: NA
v_call: TRBV12-3/TRBV12-4
cdr3_nt: TGTGCCAGCAGTTCTGCAGACTATAACTCCTACGAGCAGTACTTC
cdr3_aa: CASSSADYNSYEQYF

j_call: TRBJ1-5
d_call: NA
clone_size: NA
v_call: TRBV6-1
cdr3_nt: TGTGCCAGCAGTGAAGCTTCCATGGGAAATCAGCCCCAGCATTTT
cdr3_aa: CASSEASMGNQPQHF

j_call: TRBJ2-6
d_call: NA
clone_size: NA
v_call: TRBV29-1
cdr3_nt: TGCAGCCCCCCCTATGAGGCCAACGTCCTGACTTTC
cdr3_aa: CSPPYEANVLTF

j_call: TRBJ1-3
d_call: TRBD1
clone_size: NA
v_call: TRBV10-2
cdr3_nt: TGCGCCAGCGTGGGGACAGGGAAGTCTGGAAACACCATATATTTT
cdr3_aa: CASVGTGKSGNTIYF